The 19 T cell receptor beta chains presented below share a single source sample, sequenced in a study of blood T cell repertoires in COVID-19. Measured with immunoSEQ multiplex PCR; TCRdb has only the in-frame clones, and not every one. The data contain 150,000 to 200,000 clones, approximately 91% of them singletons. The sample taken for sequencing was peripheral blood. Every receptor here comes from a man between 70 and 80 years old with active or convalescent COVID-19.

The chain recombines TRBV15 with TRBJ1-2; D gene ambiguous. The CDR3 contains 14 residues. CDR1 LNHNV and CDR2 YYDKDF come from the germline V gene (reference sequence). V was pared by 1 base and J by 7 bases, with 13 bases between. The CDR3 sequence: CATSRGGMASGYTF. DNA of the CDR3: TGTGCCACCAGCAGAGGCGGGATGGCGTCTGGCTACACCTTC.

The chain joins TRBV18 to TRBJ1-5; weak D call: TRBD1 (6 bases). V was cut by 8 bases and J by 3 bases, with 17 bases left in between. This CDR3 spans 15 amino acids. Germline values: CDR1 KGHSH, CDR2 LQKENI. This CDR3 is CASTEQGGPNQPQHF. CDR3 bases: TGTGCCAGCACCGAACAGGGAGGGCCCAATCAGCCCCAGCATTTT.

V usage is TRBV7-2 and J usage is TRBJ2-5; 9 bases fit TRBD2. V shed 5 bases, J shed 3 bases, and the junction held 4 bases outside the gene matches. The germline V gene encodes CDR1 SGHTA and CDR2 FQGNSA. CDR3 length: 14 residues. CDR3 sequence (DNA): TGTGCCAGCAGCCGTCAGCGGGGGGAAGAGACCCAGTACTTC. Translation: CASSRQRGEETQYF.

CDR3 in amino acids: CASSYVSEQYF. DNA for the CDR3: TGTGCCAGCAGTTACGTCTCCGAGCAGTACTTC. The chain has TRBV6-2 or TRBV6-3 and TRBJ2-7; no clear D gene. This CDR3 is built from 11 residues. The V and J ends lost 2 bases and 6 bases respectively, with 5 bases between them. The germline V gene has CDR1 MNHEY and CDR2 SVGEGT.

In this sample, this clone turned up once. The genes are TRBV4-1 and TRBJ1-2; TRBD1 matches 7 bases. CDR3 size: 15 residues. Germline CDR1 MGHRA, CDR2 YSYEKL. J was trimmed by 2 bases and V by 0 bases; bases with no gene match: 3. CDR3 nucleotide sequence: TGCGCCAGCAGCCAAGATACAGGGGTGAACTATGGCTACACCTTC. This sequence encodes CASSQDTGVNYGYTF.

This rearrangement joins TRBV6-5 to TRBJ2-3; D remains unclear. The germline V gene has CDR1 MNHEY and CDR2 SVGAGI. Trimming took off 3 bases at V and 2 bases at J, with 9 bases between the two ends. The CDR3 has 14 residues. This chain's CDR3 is CASSYRAFTDTQYF. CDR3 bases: TGTGCCAGCAGTTATCGCGCGTTCACAGATACGCAGTATTTT.

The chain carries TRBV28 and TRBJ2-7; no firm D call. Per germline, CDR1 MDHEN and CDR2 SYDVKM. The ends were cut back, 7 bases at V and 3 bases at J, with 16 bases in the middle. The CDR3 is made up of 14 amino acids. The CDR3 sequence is CASTIRSRVYEQYF. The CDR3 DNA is TGTGCCAGCACCATCCGGAGTCGGGTCTACGAGCAGTACTTC.

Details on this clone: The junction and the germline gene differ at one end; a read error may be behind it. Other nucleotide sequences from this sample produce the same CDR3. CDR3 in DNA: TGTGCCAGCACACCATCAGGGGGCCCCTACGAGCAATACTTC. It codes for CASTPSGGPYEQYF. The chain uses TRBV3-1 (or the pseudogene TRBV3-2) and TRBJ2-7; 8 bases align to TRBD1. Germline V lookup: CDR1 LGHDT, CDR2 YNNKEL (reference sequence). This CDR3 comprises 14 residues.

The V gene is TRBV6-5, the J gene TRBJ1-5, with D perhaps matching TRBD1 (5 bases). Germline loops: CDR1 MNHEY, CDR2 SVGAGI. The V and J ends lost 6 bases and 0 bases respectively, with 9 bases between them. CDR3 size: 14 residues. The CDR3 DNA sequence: TGTGCCAGCAGGGGCGGGGGTAGCAATCAGCCCCAGCATTTT. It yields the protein CASRGGGSNQPQHF.

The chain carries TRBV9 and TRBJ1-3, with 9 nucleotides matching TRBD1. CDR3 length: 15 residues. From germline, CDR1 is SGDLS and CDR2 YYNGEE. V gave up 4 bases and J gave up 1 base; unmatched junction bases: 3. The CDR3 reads CASSSGTGSGNTIYF. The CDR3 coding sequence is TGTGCCAGCAGCAGCGGGACAGGGTCTGGAAACACCATATATTTT.

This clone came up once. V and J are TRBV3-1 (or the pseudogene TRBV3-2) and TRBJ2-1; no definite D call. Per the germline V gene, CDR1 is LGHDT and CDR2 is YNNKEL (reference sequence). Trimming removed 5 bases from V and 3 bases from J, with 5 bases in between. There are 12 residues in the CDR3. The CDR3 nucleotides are TGTGCCAGCAGCTATTTCTACAATGAGCAGTTCTTC. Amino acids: CASSYFYNEQFF.

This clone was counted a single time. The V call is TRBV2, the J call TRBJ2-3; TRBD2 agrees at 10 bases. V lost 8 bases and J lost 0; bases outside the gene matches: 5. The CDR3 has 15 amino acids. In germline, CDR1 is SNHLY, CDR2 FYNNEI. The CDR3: CASGSGRTSTDTQYF. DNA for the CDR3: TGTGCCAGCGGTAGCGGGAGGACTAGCACAGATACGCAGTATTTT. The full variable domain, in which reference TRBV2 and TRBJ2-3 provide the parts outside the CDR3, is EPEVTQTPSHQVTQMGQEVILRCVPISNHLYFYWYRQILGQKVEFLVSFYNNEISEKSEIFDDQFSVERPDGSNFTLKIRSTKLEDSAMYFCASGSGRTSTDTQYFGPGTRLTVL.

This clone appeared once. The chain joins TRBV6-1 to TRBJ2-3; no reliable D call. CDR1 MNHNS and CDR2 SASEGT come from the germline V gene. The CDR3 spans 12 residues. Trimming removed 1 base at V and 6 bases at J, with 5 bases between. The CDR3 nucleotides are TGTGCCAGCAGTGAAGGCGAGGATACGCAGTATTTT. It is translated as CASSEGEDTQYF.

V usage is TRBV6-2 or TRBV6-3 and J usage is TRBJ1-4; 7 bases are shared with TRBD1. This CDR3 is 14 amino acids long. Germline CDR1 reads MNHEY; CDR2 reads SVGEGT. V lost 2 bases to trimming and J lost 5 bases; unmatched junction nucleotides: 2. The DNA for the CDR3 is TGTGCCAGCAGTTACAGGGGGCCGAATGAAAAACTGTTTTTT. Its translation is CASSYRGPNEKLFF.

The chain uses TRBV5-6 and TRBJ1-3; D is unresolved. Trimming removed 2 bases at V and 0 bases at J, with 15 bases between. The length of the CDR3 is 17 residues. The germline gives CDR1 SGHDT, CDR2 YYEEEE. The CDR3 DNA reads TGTGCCAGCAGCTTATCCCCCAGGCAGAACTCTGGAAACACCATATATTTT. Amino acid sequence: CASSLSPRQNSGNTIYF.

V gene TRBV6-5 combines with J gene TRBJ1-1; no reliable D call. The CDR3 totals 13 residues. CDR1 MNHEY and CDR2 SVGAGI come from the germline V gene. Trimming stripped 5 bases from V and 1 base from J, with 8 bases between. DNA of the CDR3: TGTGCCAGCAGTCTCCCAGGGAACACTGAAGCTTTCTTT. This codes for CASSLPGNTEAFF.

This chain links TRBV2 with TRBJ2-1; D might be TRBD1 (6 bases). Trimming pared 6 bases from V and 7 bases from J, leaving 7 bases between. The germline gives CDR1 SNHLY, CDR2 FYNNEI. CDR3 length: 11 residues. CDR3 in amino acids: CASRRGNEQFF. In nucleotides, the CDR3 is TGTGCCAGCAGAAGGGGGAATGAGCAGTTCTTC.

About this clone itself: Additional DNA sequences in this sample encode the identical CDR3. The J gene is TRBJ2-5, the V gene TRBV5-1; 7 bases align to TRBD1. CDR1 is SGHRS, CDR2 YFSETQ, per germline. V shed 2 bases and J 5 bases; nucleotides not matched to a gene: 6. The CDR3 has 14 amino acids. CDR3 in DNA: TGCGCCAGCAGCTTAAGGGGGCCTCAGGAGACCCAGTACTTC. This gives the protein CASSLRGPQETQYF.

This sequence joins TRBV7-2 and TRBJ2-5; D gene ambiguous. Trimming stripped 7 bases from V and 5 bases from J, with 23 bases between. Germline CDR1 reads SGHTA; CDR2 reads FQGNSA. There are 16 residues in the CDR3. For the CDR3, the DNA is TGTGCCAGCACCTCGGCGGTGGTGGTCGGTTCGGAGACCCAGTACTTC. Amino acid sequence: CASTSAVVVGSETQYF.